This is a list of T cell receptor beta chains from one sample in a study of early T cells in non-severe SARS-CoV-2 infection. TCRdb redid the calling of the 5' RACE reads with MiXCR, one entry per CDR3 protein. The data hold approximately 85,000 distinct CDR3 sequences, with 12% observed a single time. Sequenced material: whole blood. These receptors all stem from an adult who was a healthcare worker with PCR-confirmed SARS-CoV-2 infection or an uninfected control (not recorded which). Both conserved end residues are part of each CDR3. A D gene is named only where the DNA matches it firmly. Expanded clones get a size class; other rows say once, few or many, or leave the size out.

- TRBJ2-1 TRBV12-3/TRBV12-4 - CASSLVGINEQFF TGTGCCAGCAGTTTGGTGGGGATTAATGAGCAGTTCTTC
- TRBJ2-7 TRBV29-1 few CSVVSRQTYEQYF TGCAGCGTTGTTTCTCGTCAGACCTACGAGCAGTACTTC
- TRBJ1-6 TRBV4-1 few CASSQGRREGSPLHF TGCGCCAGCAGCCAGGGACGACGAGAGGGTTCACCCCTCCACTTT
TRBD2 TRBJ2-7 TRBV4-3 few CASSQDSPPLAGEQYF TGCGCCAGCAGCCAAGATAGCCCTCCTTTAGCGGGGGAGCAGTACTTC
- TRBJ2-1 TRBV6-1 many CASVDGPYNEQFF TGTGCCAGCGTGGACGGACCCTACAATGAGCAGTTCTTC
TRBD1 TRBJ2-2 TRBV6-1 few CASRPQRGPNTGELFF TGTGCCAGCAGGCCCCAGAGGGGGCCGAACACCGGGGAGCTGTTTTTT
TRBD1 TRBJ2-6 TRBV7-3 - CASSPSSGGFSGANVLTF TGTGCCAGCAGCCCTTCGTCAGGGGGATTCTCTGGGGCCAACGTCCTGACTTTC
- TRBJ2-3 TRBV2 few CASSEAGGSADTQYF TGTGCCAGCAGTGAAGCAGGGGGGAGCGCAGATACGCAGTATTTT
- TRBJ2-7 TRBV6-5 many CASSYSLEAHEQYF TGTGCCAGCAGTTACTCACTAGAAGCCCACGAGCAGTACTTC
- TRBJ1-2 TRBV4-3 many CASSQDNYGYTF TGCGCCAGCAGCCAAGATAACTATGGCTACACCTTC
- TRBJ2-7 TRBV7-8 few CASSINRVNEQYF TGTGCCAGCAGCATTAACAGGGTTAACGAGCAGTACTTC
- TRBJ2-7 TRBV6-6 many CASRGKTLLTYEQYF TGTGCCAGCAGAGGAAAGACCTTACTAACCTACGAGCAGTACTTC
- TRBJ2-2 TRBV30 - CAWSRANTGELFF TGTGCCTGGAGTAGGGCCAACACCGGGGAGCTGTTTTTT
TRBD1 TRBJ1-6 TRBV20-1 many CSAKDRPSSYNSPLHF TGCAGTGCGAAGGACAGGCCGAGCTCCTATAATTCACCCCTCCACTTT
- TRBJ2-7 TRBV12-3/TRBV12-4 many CASSSGNIYEQYF TGTGCCAGCAGTTCTGGCAATATCTACGAGCAGTACTTC
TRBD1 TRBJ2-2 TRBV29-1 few CSVNRGTGELFF TGCAGCGTTAACAGGGGGACCGGGGAGCTGTTTTTT
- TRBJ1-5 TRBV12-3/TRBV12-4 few CASSFSYQPQHF TGTGCCAGCAGTTTTTCGTATCAGCCCCAGCATTTT
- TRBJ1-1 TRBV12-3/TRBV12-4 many CASSLGGAEAFF TGTGCCAGCAGTTTAGGAGGGGCTGAAGCTTTCTTT
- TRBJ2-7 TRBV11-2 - CASSILRDTLHSYEQYF TGTGCCAGCAGCATACTGCGGGACACCTTACACTCCTACGAGCAGTACTTC
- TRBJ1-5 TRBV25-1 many CASSDRVQSQPQHF TGTGCCAGCAGTGACAGGGTACAATCTCAGCCCCAGCATTTT
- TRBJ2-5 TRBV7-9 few CASSHLRREETQYF TGTGCCAGCAGCCACCTCCGGAGGGAGGAGACCCAGTACTTC
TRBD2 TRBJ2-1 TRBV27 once CASYWGTSGYNEQFF TGTGCCAGCTATTGGGGGACTAGCGGATACAATGAGCAGTTCTTC
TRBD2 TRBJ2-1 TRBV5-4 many CASSPGGSGSLIEQFF TGTGCCAGCAGCCCCGGTGGAAGCGGGAGTCTAATTGAGCAGTTCTTC
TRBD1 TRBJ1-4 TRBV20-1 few CSARMTGRREKLFF TGCAGTGCTAGAATGACAGGGCGGAGGGAAAAACTGTTTTTT
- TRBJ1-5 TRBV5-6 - CASSSLDSNQPQHF TGTGCCAGCAGCTCCCTGGACAGCAATCAGCCCCAGCATTTT
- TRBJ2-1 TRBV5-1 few CASSPIGHLSYNEQFF TGCGCCAGCAGCCCAATTGGACACCTCTCCTACAATGAGCAGTTCTTC
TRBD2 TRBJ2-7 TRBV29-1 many CSVYGTSGSKTGFEQYF TGCAGCGTATACGGGACTAGCGGGAGCAAAACGGGCTTTGAGCAGTACTTC
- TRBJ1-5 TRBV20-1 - CSARGRGSNQPQHF TGCAGTGCTAGGGGGCGTGGGAGCAATCAGCCCCAGCATTTT
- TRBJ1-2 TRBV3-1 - CASSPGDDYGYTF TGTGCCAGCAGCCCCGGTGACGACTATGGCTACACCTTC
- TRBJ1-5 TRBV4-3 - CASSQGRGGQPQHF TGCGCCAGCAGCCAAGGAAGGGGGGGTCAGCCCCAGCATTTT
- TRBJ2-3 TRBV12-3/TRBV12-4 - CASSHGVGLGSTDTQYF TGTGCCAGCAGTCATGGGGTTGGTTTGGGGTCCACAGATACGCAGTATTTT
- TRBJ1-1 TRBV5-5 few CASSLSAPEAFF TGTGCCAGCAGCTTGAGTGCCCCTGAAGCTTTCTTT
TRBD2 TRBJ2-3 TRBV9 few CASSVESGGRSVDTQYF TGTGCCAGCAGCGTTGAGTCGGGCGGGAGGTCGGTAGATACGCAGTATTTT
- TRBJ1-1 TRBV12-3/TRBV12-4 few CASSFAADTEAFF TGTGCCAGCAGTTTCGCGGCAGACACTGAAGCTTTCTTT
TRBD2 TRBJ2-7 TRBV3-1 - CASSPTSGRAKIYEQYF TGTGCCAGCAGTCCCACTAGCGGGAGGGCCAAGATTTACGAGCAGTACTTC
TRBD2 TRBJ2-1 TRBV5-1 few CASSLAGTSGRIEQFF TGCGCCAGCAGCTTGGCCGGGACTAGCGGGAGAATTGAGCAGTTCTTC
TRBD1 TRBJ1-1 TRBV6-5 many CASSFGTGIPKAFF TGTGCCAGCAGTTTCGGGACAGGAATCCCAAAAGCTTTCTTT
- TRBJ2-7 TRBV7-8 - CASSFGGFVGEQYF TGTGCCAGCAGCTTCGGGGGATTCGTGGGCGAGCAGTACTTC
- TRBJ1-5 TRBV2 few CASRYSSNQPQHF TGTGCCAGCAGGTACAGTAGCAATCAGCCCCAGCATTTT
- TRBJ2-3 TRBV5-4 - CASSFPGSGGTDTQYF TGTGCCAGCAGCTTTCCAGGGTCGGGTGGCACAGATACGCAGTATTTT
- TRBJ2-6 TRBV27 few CASSHGGSGANVLTF TGTGCCAGCAGTCATGGGGGCTCTGGGGCCAACGTCCTGACTTTC
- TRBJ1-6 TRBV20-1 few CSAMGGQSYNSPLHF TGCAGTGCTATGGGTGGACAGAGTTATAATTCACCCCTCCACTTT
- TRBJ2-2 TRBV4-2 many CASSQGLANTGELFF TGTGCCAGCAGCCAAGGACTAGCGAACACCGGGGAGCTGTTTTTT
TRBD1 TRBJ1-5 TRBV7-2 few CASSNQQGVPQHF TGTGCCAGCAGCAACCAACAGGGGGTGCCCCAGCATTTT
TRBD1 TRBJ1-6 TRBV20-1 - CSARGTGGYNSPLHF TGCAGTGCACGAGGGACAGGGGGATACAATTCACCCCTCCACTTT
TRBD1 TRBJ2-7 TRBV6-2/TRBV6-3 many CASEGASNEQYF TGTGCCAGCGAGGGGGCTAGCAACGAGCAGTACTTC
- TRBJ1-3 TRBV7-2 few CASSPGAFTSGNTIYF TGTGCCAGCAGCCCAGGAGCTTTTACCTCTGGAAACACCATATATTTT
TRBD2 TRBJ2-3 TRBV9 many CASSARLAGADTQYF TGTGCCAGCAGCGCTAGACTAGCGGGAGCGGATACGCAGTATTTT
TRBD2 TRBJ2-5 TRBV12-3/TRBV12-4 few CASSLGVAGGPETQYF TGTGCCAGCAGTTTAGGAGTAGCGGGAGGGCCAGAGACCCAGTACTTC
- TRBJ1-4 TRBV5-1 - CASSLWGGDEKLFF TGCGCCAGCAGCTTGTGGGGGGGCGATGAAAAACTGTTTTTT
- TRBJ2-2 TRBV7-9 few CASVGGGLNTGELFF TGTGCCAGCGTAGGAGGAGGCTTGAACACCGGGGAGCTGTTTTTT
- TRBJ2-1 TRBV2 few CASSGPGNEQFF TGTGCCAGCAGTGGCCCCGGGAATGAGCAGTTCTTC
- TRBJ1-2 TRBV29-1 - CSVGSSPQNYGYTF TGCAGCGTTGGAAGCTCTCCCCAAAACTATGGCTACACCTTC
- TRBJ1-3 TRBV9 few CASSGSISGNTIYF TGTGCCAGCAGCGGCTCGATCTCTGGAAACACCATATATTTT